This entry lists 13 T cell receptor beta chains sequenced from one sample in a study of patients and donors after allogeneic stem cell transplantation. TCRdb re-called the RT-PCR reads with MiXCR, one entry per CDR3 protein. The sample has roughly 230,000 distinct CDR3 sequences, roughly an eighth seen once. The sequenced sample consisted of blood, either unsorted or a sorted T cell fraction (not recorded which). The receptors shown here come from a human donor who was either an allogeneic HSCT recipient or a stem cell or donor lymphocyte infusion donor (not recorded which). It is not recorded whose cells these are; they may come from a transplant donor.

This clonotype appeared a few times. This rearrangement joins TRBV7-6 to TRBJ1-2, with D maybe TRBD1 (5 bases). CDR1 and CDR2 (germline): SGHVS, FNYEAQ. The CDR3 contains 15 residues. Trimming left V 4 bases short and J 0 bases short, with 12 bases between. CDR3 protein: CASSSGGNTNYGYTF. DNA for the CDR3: TGTGCCAGCAGCTCGGGGGGGAACACTAACTATGGCTACACCTTC. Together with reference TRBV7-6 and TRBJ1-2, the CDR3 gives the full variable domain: GAGVSQSPRYKVTKRGQDVALRCDPISGHVSLYWYRQALGQGPEFLTYFNYEAQQDKSGLPNDRFSAERPEGSISTLTIQRTEQRDSAMYRCASSSGGNTNYGYTFGSGTRLTVV.

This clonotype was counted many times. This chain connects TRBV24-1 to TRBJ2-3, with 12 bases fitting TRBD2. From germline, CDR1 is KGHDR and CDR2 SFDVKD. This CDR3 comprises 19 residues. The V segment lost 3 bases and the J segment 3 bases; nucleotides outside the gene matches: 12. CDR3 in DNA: TGTGCCACCAGTGATCCTAGCGGGAGGGCCTATAAGTTAACAGATACGCAGTATTTT. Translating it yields CATSDPSGRAYKLTDTQYF.

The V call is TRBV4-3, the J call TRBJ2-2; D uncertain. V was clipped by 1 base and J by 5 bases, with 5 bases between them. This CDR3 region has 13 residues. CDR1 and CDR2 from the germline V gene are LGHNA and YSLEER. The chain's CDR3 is CASSQVATGELFF. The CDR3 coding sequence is TGCGCCAGCAGCCAAGTTGCAACCGGGGAGCTGTTTTTT.

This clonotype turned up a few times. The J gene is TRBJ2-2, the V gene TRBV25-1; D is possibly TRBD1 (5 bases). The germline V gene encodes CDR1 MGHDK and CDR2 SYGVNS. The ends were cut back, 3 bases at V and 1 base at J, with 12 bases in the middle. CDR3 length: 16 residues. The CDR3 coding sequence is TGTGCCAGCAGTGAGAGATCAACAGGGAACACCGGGGAGCTGTTTTTT. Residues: CASSERSTGNTGELFF.

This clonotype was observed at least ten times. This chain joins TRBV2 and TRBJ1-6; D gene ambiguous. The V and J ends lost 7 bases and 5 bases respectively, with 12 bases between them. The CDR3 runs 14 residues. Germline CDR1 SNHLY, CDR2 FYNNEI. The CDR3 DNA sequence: TGTGCCAGCACTATGATGGAAAATAATTCACCCCTCCACTTT. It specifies CASTMMENNSPLHF.

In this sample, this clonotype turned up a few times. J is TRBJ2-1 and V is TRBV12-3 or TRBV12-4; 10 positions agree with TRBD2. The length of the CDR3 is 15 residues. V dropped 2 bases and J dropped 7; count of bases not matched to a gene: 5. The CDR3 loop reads CASSLQRGGRNEQFF. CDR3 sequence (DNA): TGTGCCAGCAGTTTACAGCGGGGGGGCAGGAATGAGCAGTTCTTC.

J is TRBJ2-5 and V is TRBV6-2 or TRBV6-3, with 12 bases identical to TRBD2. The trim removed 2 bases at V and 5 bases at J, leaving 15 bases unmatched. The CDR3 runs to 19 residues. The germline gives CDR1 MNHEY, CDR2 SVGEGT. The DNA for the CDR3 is TGTGCCAGCAGTTACCCCCTAGCGGGAGGGCCTAAGGTCCTGGAGACCCAGTACTTC. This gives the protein CASSYPLAGGPKVLETQYF.

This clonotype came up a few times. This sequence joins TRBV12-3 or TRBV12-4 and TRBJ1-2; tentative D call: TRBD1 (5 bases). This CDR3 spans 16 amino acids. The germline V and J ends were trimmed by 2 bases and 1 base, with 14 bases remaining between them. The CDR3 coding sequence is TGTGCCAGCAGTTTATCCCTCGGGACGAATAACTATGGCTACACCTTC. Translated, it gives CASSLSLGTNNYGYTF.

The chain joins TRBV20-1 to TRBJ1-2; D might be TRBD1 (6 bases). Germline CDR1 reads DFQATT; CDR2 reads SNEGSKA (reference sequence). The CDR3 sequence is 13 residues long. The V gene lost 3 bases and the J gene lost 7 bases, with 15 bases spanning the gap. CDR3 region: CSARAGTSGGYTF. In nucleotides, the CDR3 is TGCAGTGCTAGGGCCGGGACATCGGGTGGCTACACCTTC.

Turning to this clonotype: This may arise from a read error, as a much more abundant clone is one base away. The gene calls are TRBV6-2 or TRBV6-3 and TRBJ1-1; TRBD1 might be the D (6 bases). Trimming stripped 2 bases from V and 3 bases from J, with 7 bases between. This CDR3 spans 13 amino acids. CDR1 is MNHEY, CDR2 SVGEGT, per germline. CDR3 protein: CASSYGGHTEAFF. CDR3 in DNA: TGTGCCAGCAGTTACGGGGGGCACACTGAAGCTTTCTTT.

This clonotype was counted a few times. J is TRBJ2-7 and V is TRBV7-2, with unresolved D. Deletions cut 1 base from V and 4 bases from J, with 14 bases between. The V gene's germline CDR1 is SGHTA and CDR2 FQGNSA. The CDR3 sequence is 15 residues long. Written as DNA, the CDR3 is TGTGCCAGCAGCTTAGGAGGTATTCAGCATTACGAGCAGTACTTC. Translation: CASSLGGIQHYEQYF.

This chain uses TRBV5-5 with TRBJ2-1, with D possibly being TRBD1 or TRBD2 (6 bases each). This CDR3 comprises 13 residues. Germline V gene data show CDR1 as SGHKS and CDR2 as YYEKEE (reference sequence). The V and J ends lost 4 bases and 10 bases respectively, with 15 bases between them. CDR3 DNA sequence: TGTGCCAGCAGCGGGGGCCGGGACTCAGAGCAGTTCTTC. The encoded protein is CASSGGRDSEQFF.

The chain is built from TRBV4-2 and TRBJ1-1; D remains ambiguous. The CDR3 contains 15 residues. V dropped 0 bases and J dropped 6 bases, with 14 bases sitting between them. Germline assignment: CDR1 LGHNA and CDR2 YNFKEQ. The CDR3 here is CASSQDPDALSEAFF. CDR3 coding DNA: TGTGCCAGCAGCCAAGATCCCGACGCTCTATCTGAAGCTTTCTTT.